This T cell receptor beta chain was profiled in a study of blood T cell repertoires in COVID-19. Study summary: Researchers got acute and convalescent COVID-19 samples from the United States, Italy and Spain. PBMCs, B-cell-depleted T cells, or T cells provided the cDNA or gDNA that made up the material.

The ends lost 2 bases at V and 7 bases at J; junction bases unmatched: 5. CDR3 length: 13 residues. Germline loops: CDR1 GTSNPN, CDR2 SVGIG (reference sequence). Original methodology: Amplification of reference gene primers was used by the study to estimate nucleated cell counts. Clones were sequenced by immunoSEQ multiplex PCR, and TCRdb holds only the in-frame ones, with some missing. V, J and clone size are taken as reported in that table, and D and trimming were inferred from the DNA itself. In the table there are about 200,000 clones, roughly 83% of which are singletons. The chain links TRBV30 to TRBJ1-2; 9 bases align to TRBD1. The sequence was obtained from a man aged 35 to 55 with acute or convalescent COVID-19. The sequencing input was peripheral blood. The chain's CDR3 is CAWSTTGGFGYTF. The CDR3 nucleotides are TGTGCCTGGAGTACCACAGGGGGCTTTGGCTACACCTTC.